The clone carrying this T cell receptor beta chain was recorded many times. The J segment lost 5 bases and the V segment lost 5 bases, leaving 9 bases of the junction unmatched. Germline V gives CDR1 SGHTA, CDR2 FQGTGA. This CDR3 contains 15 residues. The data derive from a study of T-cell reconstitution after alpha-beta-depleted transplantation in children. Unique molecular identifiers were used in preparing the TCRbeta library. TCRdb re-called the PCR reads through MiXCR, storing one row per CDR3 protein. In the table there are about 160,000 distinct CDR3 sequences, 11% of which are singletons. The chain has TRBV7-3 and TRBJ2-3; 8 bases agree with TRBD1. The sequencing used PBMCs, collected before TCRalphabeta/CD19-depleted stem cell transplant. The sequence came from a boy younger than 10 with acute myeloid leukemia, due to receive a stem cell transplant. The CDR3 DNA sequence: TGTGCCAGCAGCACGCAGGGGGCTAGCCAAGATACGCAGTATTTT. Encoded protein: CASSTQGASQDTQYF.